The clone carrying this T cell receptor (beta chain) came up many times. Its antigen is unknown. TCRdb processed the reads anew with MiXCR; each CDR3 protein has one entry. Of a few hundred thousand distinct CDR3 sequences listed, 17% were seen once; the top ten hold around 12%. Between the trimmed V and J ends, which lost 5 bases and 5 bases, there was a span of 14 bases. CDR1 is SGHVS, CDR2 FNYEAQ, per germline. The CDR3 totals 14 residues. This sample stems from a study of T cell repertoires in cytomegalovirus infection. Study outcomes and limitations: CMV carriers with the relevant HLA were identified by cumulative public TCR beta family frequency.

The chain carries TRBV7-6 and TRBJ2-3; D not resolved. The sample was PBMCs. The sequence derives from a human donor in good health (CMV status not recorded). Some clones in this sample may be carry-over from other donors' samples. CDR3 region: CASSLRTLEDTQYF. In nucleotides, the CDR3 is TGTGCCAGCAGCCTTAGGACCCTAGAAGATACGCAGTATTTT.